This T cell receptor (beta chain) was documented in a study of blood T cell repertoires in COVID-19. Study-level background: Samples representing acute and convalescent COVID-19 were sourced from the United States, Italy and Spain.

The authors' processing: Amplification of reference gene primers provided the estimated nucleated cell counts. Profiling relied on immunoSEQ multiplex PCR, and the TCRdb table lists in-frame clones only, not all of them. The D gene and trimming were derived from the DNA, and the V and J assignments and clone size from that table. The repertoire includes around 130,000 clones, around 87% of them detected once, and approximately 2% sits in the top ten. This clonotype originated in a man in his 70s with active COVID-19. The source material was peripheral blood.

The CDR3 nucleotides are TGCGCCAGCAGCTACCCGGCGGGAGTGAGCACAGATACGCAGTATTTT. This codes for CASSYPAGVSTDTQYF. V and J are TRBV5-1 and TRBJ2-3; 7 positions match TRBD2. Germline lookup yields CDR1 SGHRS and CDR2 YFSETQ. J lost 0 bases, V lost 3 bases, and 7 bases had no gene match. The CDR3 sequence is 16 residues long.